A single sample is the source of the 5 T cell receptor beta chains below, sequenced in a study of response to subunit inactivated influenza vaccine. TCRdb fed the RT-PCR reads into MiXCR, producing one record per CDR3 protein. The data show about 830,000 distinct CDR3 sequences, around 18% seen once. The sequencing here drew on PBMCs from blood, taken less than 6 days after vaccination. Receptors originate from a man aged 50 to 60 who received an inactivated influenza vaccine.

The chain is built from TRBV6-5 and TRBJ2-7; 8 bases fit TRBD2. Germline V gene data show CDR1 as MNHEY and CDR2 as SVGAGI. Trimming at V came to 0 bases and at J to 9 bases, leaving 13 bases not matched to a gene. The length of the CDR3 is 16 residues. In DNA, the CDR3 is TGTGCCAGCAGTTACTCGAGTAGCGGGACCCTCTGGGGGCAGTACTTC. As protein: CASSYSSSGTLWGQYF.

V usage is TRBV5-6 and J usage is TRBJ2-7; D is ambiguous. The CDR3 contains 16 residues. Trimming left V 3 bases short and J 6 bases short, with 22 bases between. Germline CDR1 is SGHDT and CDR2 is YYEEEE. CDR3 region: CASSSSPGSFGFEQYF. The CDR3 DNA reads TGTGCCAGCAGCTCCTCCCCCGGGTCTTTCGGCTTCGAGCAGTACTTC. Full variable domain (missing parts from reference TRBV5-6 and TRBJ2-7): DAGVTQSPTHLIKTRGQQVTLRCSPKSGHDTVSWYQQALGQGPQFIFQYYEEEERQRGNFPDRFSGHQFPNYSSELNVNALLLGDSALYLCASSSSPGSFGFEQYFGPGTRLTVT.

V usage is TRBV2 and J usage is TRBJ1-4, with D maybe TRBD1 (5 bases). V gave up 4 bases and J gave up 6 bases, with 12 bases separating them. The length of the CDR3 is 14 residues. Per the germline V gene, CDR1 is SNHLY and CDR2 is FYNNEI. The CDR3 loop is CASSAPVGDEKLFF. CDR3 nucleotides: TGTGCCAGCAGTGCCCCAGTAGGGGATGAAAAACTGTTTTTT. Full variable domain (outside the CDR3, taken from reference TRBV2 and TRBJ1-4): EPEVTQTPSHQVTQMGQEVILRCVPISNHLYFYWYRQILGQKVEFLVSFYNNEISEKSEIFDDQFSVERPDGSNFTLKIRSTKLEDSAMYFCASSAPVGDEKLFFGSGTQLSVL.

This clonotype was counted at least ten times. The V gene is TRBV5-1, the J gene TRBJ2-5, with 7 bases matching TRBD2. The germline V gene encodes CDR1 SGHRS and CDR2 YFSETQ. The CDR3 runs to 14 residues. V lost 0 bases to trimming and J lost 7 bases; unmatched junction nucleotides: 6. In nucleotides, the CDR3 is TGCGCCAGCAGCTTGGAATCGGGAGGACGGACCCAGTACTTC. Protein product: CASSLESGGRTQYF.

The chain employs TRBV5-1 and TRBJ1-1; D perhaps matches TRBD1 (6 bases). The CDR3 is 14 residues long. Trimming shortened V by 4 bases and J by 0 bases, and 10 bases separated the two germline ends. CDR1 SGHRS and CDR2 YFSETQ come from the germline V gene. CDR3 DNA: TGCGCCAGCAGCCGGACAGATATGAACACTGAAGCTTTCTTT. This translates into CASSRTDMNTEAFF.